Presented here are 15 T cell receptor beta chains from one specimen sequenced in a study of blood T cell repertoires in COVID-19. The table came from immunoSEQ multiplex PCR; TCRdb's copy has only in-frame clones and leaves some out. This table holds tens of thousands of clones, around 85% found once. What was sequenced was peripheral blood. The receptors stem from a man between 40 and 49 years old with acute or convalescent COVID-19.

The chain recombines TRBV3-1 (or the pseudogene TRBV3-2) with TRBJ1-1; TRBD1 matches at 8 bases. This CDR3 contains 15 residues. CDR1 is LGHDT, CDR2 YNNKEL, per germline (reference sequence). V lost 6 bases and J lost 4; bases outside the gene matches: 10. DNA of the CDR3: TGTGCCAGCAGTCTCCGACAGGGGTTGGGCACTGAAGCTTTCTTT. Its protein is CASSLRQGLGTEAFF.

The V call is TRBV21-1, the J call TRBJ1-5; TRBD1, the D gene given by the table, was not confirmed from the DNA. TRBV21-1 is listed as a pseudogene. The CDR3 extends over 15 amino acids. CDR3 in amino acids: CASSKGSGNGQPQHF. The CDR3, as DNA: TGTGCCAGCAGCAAAGGATCAGGGAACGGTCAGCCCCAGCATTTT.

The DNA of the CDR3 is TGTGCCAGCAGTGACCGACCCAGCGGGGGCTACACCTTC. Its translation is CASSDRPSGGYTF. The rearrangement uses TRBV6-1 and TRBJ1-2; D is undetermined. Trimming left V 3 bases short and J 8 bases short, with 13 bases between. The germline V gene encodes CDR1 MNHNS and CDR2 SASEGT. The CDR3 has 13 residues.

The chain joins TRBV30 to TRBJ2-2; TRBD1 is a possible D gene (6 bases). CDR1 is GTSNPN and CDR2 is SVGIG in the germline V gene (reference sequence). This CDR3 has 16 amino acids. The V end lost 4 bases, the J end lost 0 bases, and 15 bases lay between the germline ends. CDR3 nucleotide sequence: TGTGCCTGGAACTCCCAGGGGTCCGCGAACACCGGGGAGCTGTTTTTT. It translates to CAWNSQGSANTGELFF.

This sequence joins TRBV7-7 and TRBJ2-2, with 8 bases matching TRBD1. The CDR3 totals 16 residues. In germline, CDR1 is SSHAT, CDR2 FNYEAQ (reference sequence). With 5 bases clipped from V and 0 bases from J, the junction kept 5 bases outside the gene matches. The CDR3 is CASSAGGYANTGELFF. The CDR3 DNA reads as TGTGCCAGCAGCGCAGGGGGCTACGCGAACACCGGGGAGCTGTTTTTT.

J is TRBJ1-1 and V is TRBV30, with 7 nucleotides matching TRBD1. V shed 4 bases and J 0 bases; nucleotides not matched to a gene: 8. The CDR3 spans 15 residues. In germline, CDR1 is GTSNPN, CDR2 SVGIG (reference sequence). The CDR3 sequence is CAWTLMDRLNTEAFF. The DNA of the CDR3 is TGTGCCTGGACCCTTATGGACAGGCTGAACACTGAAGCTTTCTTT.

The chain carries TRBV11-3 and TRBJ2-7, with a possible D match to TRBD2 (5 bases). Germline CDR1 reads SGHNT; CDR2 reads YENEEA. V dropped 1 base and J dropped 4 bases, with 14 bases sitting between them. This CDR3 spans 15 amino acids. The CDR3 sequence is CASSLAAGMGYEQYF. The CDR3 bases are TGTGCCAGCAGCTTAGCGGCGGGTATGGGATACGAGCAGTACTTC.

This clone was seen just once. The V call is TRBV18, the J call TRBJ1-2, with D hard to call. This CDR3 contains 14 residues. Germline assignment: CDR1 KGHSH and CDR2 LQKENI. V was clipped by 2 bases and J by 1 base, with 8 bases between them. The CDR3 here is CASSPISINYGYTF. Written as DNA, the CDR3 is TGTGCCAGCTCACCAATAAGCATTAACTATGGCTACACCTTC.

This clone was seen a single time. CDR3 nucleotide sequence: TGCGCCAGCAGCACCGGACAGGGGGCGAAGAAACTGTTTTTT. It encodes CASSTGQGAKKLFF. The chain carries TRBV5-1 and TRBJ1-4; the match to TRBD1 covers 11 bases. The ends lost 4 bases at V and 11 bases at J; junction bases unmatched: 7. The CDR3 length is 14 residues. CDR1 is SGHRS, CDR2 YFSETQ, per germline.

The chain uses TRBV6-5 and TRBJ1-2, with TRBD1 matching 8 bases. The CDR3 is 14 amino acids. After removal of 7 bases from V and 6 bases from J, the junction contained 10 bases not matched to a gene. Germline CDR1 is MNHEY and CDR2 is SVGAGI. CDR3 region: CASKRAGGVNGYTF. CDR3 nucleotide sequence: TGTGCCAGCAAGAGAGCAGGGGGCGTCAATGGCTACACCTTC.

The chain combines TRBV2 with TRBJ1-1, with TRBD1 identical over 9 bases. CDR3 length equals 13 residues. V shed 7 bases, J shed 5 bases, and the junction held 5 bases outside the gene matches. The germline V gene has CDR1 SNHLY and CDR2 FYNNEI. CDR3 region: CASMRDRETEAFF. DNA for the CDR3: TGTGCCAGCATGAGGGACAGGGAAACTGAAGCTTTCTTT.

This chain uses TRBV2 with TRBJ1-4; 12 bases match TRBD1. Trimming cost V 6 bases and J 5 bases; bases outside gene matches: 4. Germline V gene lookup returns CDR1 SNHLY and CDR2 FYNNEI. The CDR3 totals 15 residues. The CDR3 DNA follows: TGTGCCAGCAGCCGGGACAGGGGGCTCAATGAAAAACTGTTTTTT. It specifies CASSRDRGLNEKLFF.

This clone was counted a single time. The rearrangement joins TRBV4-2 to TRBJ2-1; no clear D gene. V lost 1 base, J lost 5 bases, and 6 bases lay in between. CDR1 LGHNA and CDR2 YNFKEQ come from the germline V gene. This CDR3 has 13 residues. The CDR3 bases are TGTGCCAGCAGCCAAGCCCGCGACAATGAGCAGTTCTTC. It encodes CASSQARDNEQFF.

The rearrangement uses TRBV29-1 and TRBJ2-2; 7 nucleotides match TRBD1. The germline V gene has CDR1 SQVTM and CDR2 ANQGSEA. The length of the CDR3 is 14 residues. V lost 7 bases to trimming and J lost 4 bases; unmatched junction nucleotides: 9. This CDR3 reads CSAQGPGGTGELFF. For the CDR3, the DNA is TGCAGCGCCCAGGGGCCAGGGGGCACCGGGGAGCTGTTTTTT.

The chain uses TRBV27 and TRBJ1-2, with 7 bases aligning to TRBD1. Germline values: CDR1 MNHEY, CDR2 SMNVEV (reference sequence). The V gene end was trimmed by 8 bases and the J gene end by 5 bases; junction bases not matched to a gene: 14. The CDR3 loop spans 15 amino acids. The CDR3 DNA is TGTGCCAGCGGTAAGCCGGGACAGTTAATATATGGCTACACCTTC. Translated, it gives CASGKPGQLIYGYTF.